Below are 27 T cell receptor beta chains sequenced from a single sample in a study of blood T cell repertoires in COVID-19. Here immunoSEQ multiplex PCR was the method, and the copy in TCRdb shows in-frame clones only, minus some. This sample has approximately 180,000 clones, with about 83% found just once. Sequencing input: peripheral blood. These receptors originate from a woman in her 70s with COVID-19, enrolled during active disease.

This sequence joins TRBV28 and TRBJ2-5; TRBD1 matches 7 bases. Trimming removed 4 bases from V and 1 base from J; junction bases left unmatched: 3. CDR3 length: 14 amino acids. Germline V gene lookup returns CDR1 MDHEN and CDR2 SYDVKM. As DNA, the CDR3 is TGTGCCAGCAGTTCGGGACAGATCCAAGAGACCCAGTACTTC. Residues: CASSSGQIQETQYF.

The chain couples TRBV29-1 to TRBJ1-2, with D maybe TRBD1 (5 bases). Germline V gives CDR1 SQVTM, CDR2 ANQGSEA. Deletions cut 4 bases from V and 4 bases from J, with 10 bases between. This CDR3 is 12 amino acids long. CDR3 residues: CSVASDSYGYTF. CDR3 in DNA: TGCAGCGTTGCAAGCGACAGCTATGGCTACACCTTC.

The chain carries TRBV27 and TRBJ1-6, with 7 bases matching TRBD1. The CDR3 is made up of 14 amino acids. Germline lookup yields CDR1 MNHEY and CDR2 SMNVEV (reference sequence). J gave up 5 bases and V 2 bases, and 0 bases lay outside the gene matches. CDR3 loop: CASSLGTDNSPLHF. As DNA, the CDR3 is TGTGCCAGCAGTTTAGGGACAGATAATTCACCCCTCCACTTT.

On this clone: The identical CDR3 is also encoded by other nucleotide sequences in the sample. V gene TRBV19 combines with J gene TRBJ1-5, with D tentatively TRBD1 (5 bases). CDR1 and CDR2 (germline): LNHDA, SQIVND (reference sequence). This CDR3 comprises 13 residues. The germline V and J ends were trimmed by 3 bases and 6 bases, with 9 bases remaining between them. This CDR3 is CASSIGRVQPQHF. As DNA, the CDR3 is TGTGCCAGTAGTATTGGCAGGGTTCAGCCCCAGCATTTT.

The CDR3 loop reads CASSQGPGNQPQHF. CDR3 bases: TGTGCCAGCAGCCAAGGTCCGGGAAATCAGCCCCAGCATTTT. The chain links TRBV4-2 to TRBJ1-5; D is uncertain. V lost 1 base to trimming and J lost 4 bases, with 8 bases between them. CDR1 LGHNA and CDR2 YNFKEQ come from the germline V gene. The CDR3 loop spans 14 amino acids.

The sample holds a few counts of this clone. The chain is built from TRBV6-5 and TRBJ2-2, with D uncertain. Trimming took 2 bases from V and 1 from J, leaving 2 bases between them. From germline, CDR1 is MNHEY and CDR2 SVGAGI. This CDR3 contains 13 residues. The CDR3 protein is CASSYLNTGELFF. Here the CDR3 DNA reads TGTGCCAGCAGTTACCTGAACACCGGGGAGCTGTTTTTT.

This chain joins TRBV3-1 (or the pseudogene TRBV3-2) and TRBJ2-5, with 8 bases identical to TRBD2. V lost 1 base, J lost 5 bases, and 12 bases stayed unmatched. The CDR3 contains 17 residues. In germline, CDR1 is LGHDT, CDR2 YNNKEL (reference sequence). The CDR3 sequence: CASSQGGREGQLETQYF. The CDR3, as DNA: TGTGCCAGCAGCCAAGGGGGACGGGAGGGCCAGCTGGAGACCCAGTACTTC.

This chain uses TRBV7-2 with TRBJ1-3; TRBD1 matches at 7 bases. V shed 3 bases and J 9 bases; nucleotides not matched to a gene: 5. The CDR3 runs to 13 residues. CDR1 and CDR2 (germline): SGHTA, FQGNSA. For the CDR3, the DNA is TGTGCCAGCAGCTTTGGGACAGATCGCACCATATATTTT. Its protein product is CASSFGTDRTIYF.

The CDR3 region is CASSFGQGLLGTQYF. CDR3 coding DNA: TGTGCCAGCAGCTTCGGGCAGGGCCTTTTAGGGACCCAGTACTTC. This rearrangement joins TRBV5-6 to TRBJ2-5, with D possibly TRBD1 on 5 matching bases. CDR1 and CDR2 (germline): SGHDT, YYEEEE. Trimming removed 2 bases at V and 7 bases at J, with 18 bases between. CDR3 length: 15 residues.

The chain employs TRBV5-4 and TRBJ2-7, with TRBD1 as a possible D gene (6 bases). Trimming left V 4 bases short and J 2 bases short, with 13 bases between. The CDR3 consists of 14 residues. Germline values: CDR1 SGHNT, CDR2 YYREEE (reference sequence). CDR3: CASSLLDRAYEQYF. CDR3 nucleotide sequence: TGTGCCAGCAGCCTCCTGGACAGAGCCTACGAGCAGTACTTC.

Points on this clone: Additional DNA sequences in this sample encode the identical CDR3. The chain uses TRBV12-3 or TRBV12-4 and TRBJ2-7; D remains unclear. Trimming removed 1 base from V and 2 bases from J, with 3 bases in between. This CDR3 contains 12 residues. The DNA for the CDR3 is TGTGCCAGCAGTTTAGATACCTACGAGCAGTACTTC. It yields the protein CASSLDTYEQYF.

The CDR3 bases are TGCGCCAGCAGCACCCCGGGACTAGCGGGAGGGCCTCGGAACAATGAGCAGTTCTTC. Its protein product is CASSTPGLAGGPRNNEQFF. The rearrangement joins TRBV5-1 to TRBJ2-1; 16 nucleotides line up with TRBD2. After removal of 4 bases from V and 5 bases from J, the junction contained 12 bases not matched to a gene. This CDR3 region has 19 residues. Germline CDR1 reads SGHRS; CDR2 reads YFSETQ.

The chain combines TRBV7-3 with TRBJ2-7; 8 bases line up with TRBD2. V trimming: 0 bases; J trimming: 6 bases; junction bases outside the gene matches: 13. The CDR3 is 17 residues long. Germline values: CDR1 SGHTA, CDR2 FQGTGA. CDR3 protein: CASSLTSGGVNGAEQYF. The CDR3 DNA is TGTGCCAGCAGCTTAACGTCGGGAGGGGTGAACGGAGCCGAGCAGTACTTC.

The chain couples TRBV18 to TRBJ1-5; D is possibly TRBD1 (5 bases). The CDR3 is 14 amino acids. Germline V lookup: CDR1 KGHSH, CDR2 LQKENI. V was trimmed by 4 bases and J by 0 bases, leaving 7 bases between them. The CDR3 protein is CASSQGNSNQPQHF. In DNA, the CDR3 is TGTGCCAGCTCACAGGGGAATAGCAATCAGCCCCAGCATTTT.

In nucleotides, the CDR3 is TGTGCCAGCAGATGGGGGGGGGCAGATACGCAGTATTTT. Amino acid sequence: CASRWGGADTQYF. The chain uses TRBV2 and TRBJ2-3, with 7 bases fitting TRBD2. Looked up from germline, CDR1 is SNHLY and CDR2 is FYNNEI. The CDR3 consists of 13 residues. The V gene end was trimmed by 6 bases and the J gene end by 4 bases; junction bases not matched to a gene: 4.

The rearrangement uses TRBV19 and TRBJ2-1; D unresolved. The CDR3 sequence is 12 residues long. V lost 2 bases to trimming and J lost 5 bases, with 4 bases between them. Germline V gene lookup returns CDR1 LNHDA and CDR2 SQIVND (reference sequence). The CDR3 here is CASSIRDNEQFF. The CDR3 DNA is TGTGCCAGTAGTATAAGAGACAATGAGCAGTTCTTC.

This CDR3 reads CASSREEASGQETQYF. For the CDR3, the DNA is TGTGCCAGCAGCCGAGAGGAGGCTAGCGGCCAAGAGACCCAGTACTTC. The V and J genes are TRBV9 and TRBJ2-5, with 7 bases aligning to TRBD2. Germline V lookup: CDR1 SGDLS, CDR2 YYNGEE. Trimming cost V 4 bases and J 1 base; bases outside gene matches: 10. CDR3 length equals 16 residues.

This clone was seen just once. The chain recombines TRBV7-8 with TRBJ2-7; TRBD2 aligns across 7 bases. CDR3 length: 16 amino acids. The germline gives CDR1 SGHVS, CDR2 FQNEAQ. After removal of 2 bases from V and 0 bases from J, the junction contained 7 bases not matched to a gene. DNA for the CDR3: TGTGCCAGCAGCTTAACGGGAGGAGGGGTCTCCTACGAGCAGTACTTC. This translates into CASSLTGGGVSYEQYF.

The chain employs TRBV21-1 and TRBJ2-2; the table's D call, TRBD2, was not checked against the DNA. TRBV21-1 is an annotated pseudogene. CDR3 length: 15 amino acids. The CDR3 loop reads CASTANELYTGELFF. The DNA for the CDR3 is TGTGCCAGCACCGCTAACGAGTTGTACACCGGGGAGCTGTTTTTT.

The V call is TRBV7-9, the J call TRBJ2-3, with 14 bases lining up with TRBD2. V lost 5 bases and J lost 2; bases outside the gene matches: 6. This CDR3 is built from 17 residues. The germline CDR1 and CDR2 sequences are SEHNR and FQNEAQ (reference sequence). In DNA, the CDR3 is TGTGCCAGCAGCCCGGGACTAGCGGGAGAATTCACAGATACGCAGTATTTT. Protein product: CASSPGLAGEFTDTQYF.

This clone was counted many times. The genes are TRBV18 and TRBJ1-1, with 7 bases aligning to TRBD1. The CDR3 sequence is 19 residues long. Germline V lookup: CDR1 KGHSH, CDR2 LQKENI. The V gene end was trimmed by 3 bases and the J gene end by 4 bases; junction bases not matched to a gene: 20. The CDR3 DNA is TGTGCCAGCTCACCCTACCTGATCCAGGGGGATCCGGCGAGCACTGAAGCTTTCTTT. This gives the protein CASSPYLIQGDPASTEAFF.

The chain employs TRBV4-2 and TRBJ2-2; 8 bases fit TRBD1. The CDR3 spans 15 residues. The germline CDR1 and CDR2 sequences are LGHNA and YNFKEQ. V dropped 5 bases and J dropped 5; count of bases not matched to a gene: 7. The chain's CDR3 is CASSSRTGRTGELFF. Written as DNA, the CDR3 is TGTGCCAGCAGCTCGCGGACAGGGCGGACCGGGGAGCTGTTTTTT.

The chain employs TRBV5-8 and TRBJ1-3; D is unclear. The germline gives CDR1 SGHTS, CDR2 YDEGEE. The V gene lost 0 bases and the J gene lost 1 base, with 8 bases spanning the gap. The CDR3 runs to 15 residues. The CDR3 DNA sequence: TGTGCCAGCAGCTTGGTCCCCCAATCTGGAAACACCATATATTTT. This encodes CASSLVPQSGNTIYF.

This clone showed up just once. The rearrangement joins TRBV14 to TRBJ2-1; D is perhaps TRBD2 (5 bases). V shed 0 bases and J shed 4 bases, with 13 bases lying between them. Germline CDR1 is SGHDN and CDR2 is FVKESK. This CDR3 spans 16 amino acids. CDR3 residues: CASSQEAGIWYNEQFF. The DNA of the CDR3 is TGTGCCAGCAGCCAAGAAGCCGGGATATGGTACAATGAGCAGTTCTTC.

The DNA of the CDR3 is TGTGCCATCAGTGAGGTGACAGAACCCCCCTACGAGCAGTACTTC. This sequence encodes CAISEVTEPPYEQYF. The genes are TRBV10-3 and TRBJ2-7; tentative D call: TRBD1 (5 bases). The CDR3 spans 15 residues. The V end lost 2 bases, the J end lost 2 bases, and 13 bases lay between the germline ends. Germline lookup yields CDR1 ENHRY and CDR2 SYGVKD.

V gene TRBV4-3 combines with J gene TRBJ2-1; no clear D gene. Germline lookup yields CDR1 LGHNA and CDR2 YSLEER. V was cut by 4 bases and J by 7 bases, with 5 bases left in between. This CDR3 has 11 amino acids. CDR3 loop: CASSRGNEQFF. CDR3 in DNA: TGCGCCAGCAGCCGAGGAAATGAGCAGTTCTTC.

The genes are TRBV20-1 and TRBJ2-7; D perhaps matches TRBD1 (5 bases). The length of the CDR3 is 11 residues. Trimming shortened V by 3 bases and J by 2 bases, and 5 bases separated the two germline ends. Germline V lookup: CDR1 DFQATT, CDR2 SNEGSKA (reference sequence). DNA for the CDR3: TGCAGTGCTAGGACAGCCTACGAGCAGTACTTC. It codes for CSARTAYEQYF.